This entry is about one TCR beta chain. This sample is drawn from a study of patients and donors after allogeneic stem cell transplantation. The germline gives CDR1 MDHEN, CDR2 SYDVKM. V was pared by 2 bases and J by 3 bases, with 11 bases between. The CDR3 sequence is 14 residues long. Using its own MiXCR run on the RT-PCR reads, TCRdb lists one record per CDR3 protein. The table lists over 200,000 distinct CDR3 sequences, less than 50% of them singletons, with 11% in the top ten. Material: blood, either unsorted or a sorted T cell fraction (not recorded which). The chain employs TRBV28 and TRBJ2-7; the D is unclear. The clonotype originates from a human donor who was either an allogeneic HSCT recipient or a stem cell or donor lymphocyte infusion donor (not recorded which). It is not recorded whose cells these are; they may come from a transplant donor. Here the CDR3 reads CASSLAVINYEQYF. The CDR3 nucleotides read TGTGCCAGCAGTTTAGCTGTCATAAACTACGAGCAGTACTTC.